The next 27 T cell receptor beta chains were all read from a single sample in a study of T-cell memory formation after mild COVID-19. MiXCR, run by TCRdb on the 5' RACE reads, gives a single entry per CDR3 protein. The table lists a few hundred thousand distinct CDR3 sequences, more than 20% of them singletons, with roughly 8.7% in the top ten. Sample: PBMCs or a T cell subset sorted from them (not recorded which). These receptors were taken from an adult woman who had mild COVID-19 (a few samples of this study predate the infection). Cell type and time point are not known.

This clonotype has more than one count but fewer than ten. The chain is built from TRBV7-6 and TRBJ2-7; 11 bases fit TRBD2. Germline assignment: CDR1 SGHVS and CDR2 FNYEAQ. The junction had 5 bases not matched to a gene; V was cut back by 5 bases and J by 2 bases. The CDR3 is made up of 15 amino acids. The CDR3 bases are TGTGCCAGCAGCGTCGGGACTAGCGGAACCTACGAGCAGTACTTC. Protein product: CASSVGTSGTYEQYF.

The chain couples TRBV4-1 to TRBJ2-7, with D unclear. The CDR3 has 14 amino acids. V gave up 1 base and J gave up 3 bases, with 10 bases separating them. Germline lookup yields CDR1 MGHRA and CDR2 YSYEKL. DNA of the CDR3: TGCGCCAGCAGCCAAGTAGTCCAGAGCTACGAGCAGTACTTC. It translates to CASSQVVQSYEQYF.

A few counts support this clonotype. The chain couples TRBV6-5 to TRBJ2-6; tentatively, D is TRBD2 (5 bases). V was cut by 1 base and J by 4 bases, with 8 bases left in between. Germline assignment: CDR1 MNHEY and CDR2 SVGAGI. The CDR3 totals 15 residues. The CDR3 DNA sequence: TGTGCCAGCAGTTACTTCGGGGAAGGGGCCAACGTCCTGACTTTC. Residues: CASSYFGEGANVLTF.

The chain joins TRBV20-1 to TRBJ1-1; 7 positions agree with TRBD1. The CDR3 is 16 amino acids. CDR1 and CDR2 (germline): DFQATT, SNEGSKA (reference sequence). The J segment lost 0 bases and the V segment lost 0 bases, leaving 7 bases of the junction unmatched. This CDR3 reads CSARDFRTGLNTEAFF. The CDR3 nucleotides are TGCAGTGCTAGAGACTTCCGGACAGGTTTGAACACTGAAGCTTTCTTT.

This clonotype was seen a few times. The chain carries TRBV24-1 and TRBJ2-1; the D gene could be TRBD1 or TRBD2 (6 bases each). Trimming took off 4 bases at V and 4 bases at J, with 16 bases between the two ends. Germline CDR1 reads KGHDR; CDR2 reads SFDVKD. The CDR3 loop spans 16 amino acids. This CDR3 reads CATSDTYREAYNEQFF. The CDR3 region has the DNA TGTGCCACCAGTGACACTTACAGGGAGGCTTACAATGAGCAGTTCTTC.

This chain connects TRBV18 to TRBJ2-2, with D perhaps TRBD2 (5 bases). Trimming cost V 2 bases and J 1 base, with 11 bases left between them. This CDR3 comprises 16 residues. Germline V gives CDR1 KGHSH, CDR2 LQKENI. The CDR3 region is CASSPSFAGNTGELFF. The CDR3 DNA sequence: TGTGCCAGCTCACCAAGTTTCGCGGGGAACACCGGGGAGCTGTTTTTT.

The sample holds a few counts of this clonotype. CDR3 DNA: TGTGCCATCAGTGAGATCGGGAACGAGCAGTACTTC. Translation gives CAISEIGNEQYF. The gene calls are TRBV10-3 and TRBJ2-7; TRBD2 might be the D (5 bases). Germline lookup yields CDR1 ENHRY and CDR2 SYGVKD. V gave up 2 bases and J gave up 5 bases, with 7 bases separating them. CDR3 length equals 12 residues.

The gene calls are TRBV5-1 and TRBJ1-1; D might be TRBD1 (6 bases). Germline lookup yields CDR1 SGHRS and CDR2 YFSETQ. V was trimmed by 4 bases and J by 1 base, leaving 14 bases between them. The CDR3 is 15 amino acids. CDR3: CASSPGQGTNTEAFF. The DNA of the CDR3 is TGCGCCAGCAGCCCAGGCCAGGGGACGAACACTGAAGCTTTCTTT.

This clonotype was seen only a few times. The chain couples TRBV7-2 to TRBJ2-3; 7 positions match TRBD2. Germline lookup yields CDR1 SGHTA and CDR2 FQGNSA. The CDR3 covers 13 residues. J gave up 14 bases and V 0 bases, and 8 bases lay outside the gene matches. The chain's CDR3 is CASSLARGSGGYF. Written as DNA, the CDR3 is TGTGCCAGCAGCTTAGCGCGGGGGTCCGGCGGGTATTTT.

V and J are TRBV7-2 and TRBJ1-5; unclear D gene. The V end lost 4 bases, the J end lost 2 bases, and 12 bases lay between the germline ends. Germline loops: CDR1 SGHTA, CDR2 FQGNSA. CDR3 length equals 15 residues. The CDR3: CASSSGTMGNQPQHF. Written as DNA, the CDR3 is TGTGCCAGCAGCTCCGGCACGATGGGCAATCAGCCCCAGCATTTT.

The chain joins TRBV7-8 to TRBJ1-5, with a tentative D call TRBD1 (5 bases). The CDR3 contains 15 residues. CDR1 is SGHVS, CDR2 FQNEAQ, per germline. V was shortened by 6 bases and J by 7 bases, with 19 bases between the two germline ends. CDR3 sequence: CASSPREGSDQPQHF. DNA for the CDR3: TGTGCCAGCAGTCCCAGGGAAGGCAGCGACCAGCCCCAGCATTTT.

V and J are TRBV20-1 and TRBJ2-3; D is ambiguous. This CDR3 has 16 residues. V shed 0 bases and J shed 0 bases, with 13 bases lying between them. The germline CDR1 and CDR2 sequences are DFQATT and SNEGSKA (reference sequence). CDR3 DNA sequence: TGCAGTGCTAGAGATGAAGAGGCTGTAAGCACAGATACGCAGTATTTT. Translating gives CSARDEEAVSTDTQYF.

The chain carries TRBV24-1 and TRBJ1-2; the match to TRBD1 covers 7 bases. The CDR3 sequence is 15 residues long. Germline V gene lookup returns CDR1 KGHDR and CDR2 SFDVKD. V lost 2 bases and J lost 6; bases outside the gene matches: 8. CDR3 amino acids: CATSDSRQGFDGYTF. CDR3 nucleotide sequence: TGTGCCACCAGTGATTCAAGACAGGGATTCGATGGCTACACCTTC.

This sequence joins TRBV7-8 and TRBJ2-4; TRBD1 agrees at 7 bases. The CDR3 covers 17 residues. The germline V gene has CDR1 SGHVS and CDR2 FQNEAQ. Losses at the gene ends were 5 bases for V and 1 base for J; bases not matched to a gene: 11. CDR3 region: CASSLYRGPRAKNIQYF. In DNA form, the CDR3 reads TGTGCCAGCAGCCTATACAGGGGACCGAGGGCCAAAAACATTCAGTACTTC.

The chain employs TRBV3-1 and TRBJ2-7; the match to TRBD2 covers 13 bases. There are 18 residues in the CDR3. J was trimmed by 2 bases and V by 4 bases; bases with no gene match: 11. Germline-derived CDR1 and CDR2 are LGHDT and YNNKEL (reference sequence). In DNA form, the CDR3 reads TGTGCCAGCAGCCCTAGACCGGGACTAGCGGGGCCGCCCTACGAGCAGTACTTC. Translating gives CASSPRPGLAGPPYEQYF.

For this clonotype: Germline and junction disagree at one end, which may indicate a read error. The rearrangement joins TRBV15 to TRBJ2-7; tentatively, D is TRBD1 (6 bases). CDR1 LNHNV and CDR2 YYDKDF come from the germline V gene (reference sequence). The CDR3 runs to 15 residues. The CDR3 reads CATSRDTGMADEQYF. In nucleotides, the CDR3 is TGTGCCACCAGCCGAGATACAGGGATGGCTGACGAGCAGTACTTC.

This chain uses TRBV14 with TRBJ2-1; 10 bases line up with TRBD2. CDR1 and CDR2 (germline): SGHDN, FVKESK. Germline trimming cut 4 bases from V and 3 bases from J; bases unmatched to any gene: 12. This CDR3 has 18 residues. The CDR3 protein is CASSRTSGTSQGYNEQFF. CDR3 sequence (DNA): TGTGCCAGCAGCCGGACTAGCGGTACTTCACAGGGCTACAATGAGCAGTTCTTC.

This clonotype turned up a few times. The V call is TRBV9, the J call TRBJ1-2; 7 bases are shared with TRBD1. Germline CDR1 SGDLS, CDR2 YYNGEE. This CDR3 region has 17 residues. The V and J ends lost 0 bases and 5 bases, in that order; junction bases with no gene match: 13. The DNA of the CDR3 is TGTGCCAGCAGCGTAGCCCCCGACAGGGCTTCCATTTATGGCTACACCTTC. Translating gives CASSVAPDRASIYGYTF.

The chain combines TRBV5-1 with TRBJ2-5, with 10 bases that match TRBD1. The ends lost 0 bases at V and 4 bases at J; junction bases unmatched: 3. CDR1 and CDR2 (germline): SGHRS, YFSETQ. The CDR3 loop spans 15 amino acids. In DNA, the CDR3 is TGCGCCAGCAGCTTGGCCGGGGACAGGGGAGAGACCCAGTACTTC. It is translated as CASSLAGDRGETQYF.

The CDR3: CASSANRGRLGNTIYF. CDR3 bases: TGTGCCAGCAGCGCGAACAGGGGGCGTCTTGGAAACACCATATATTTT. The chain couples TRBV9 to TRBJ1-3, with 9 bases identical to TRBD1. The V segment lost 3 bases and the J segment 3 bases; nucleotides outside the gene matches: 7. Germline V lookup: CDR1 SGDLS, CDR2 YYNGEE. The length of the CDR3 is 16 residues.

This clonotype was seen a handful of times. The rearrangement joins TRBV3-1 to TRBJ2-7, with D possibly being TRBD1 (6 bases). V lost 4 bases and J 3 bases, leaving 16 bases between the germline ends. CDR1 is LGHDT, CDR2 YNNKEL, per germline (reference sequence). CDR3 length: 15 residues. As DNA, the CDR3 is TGTGCCAGCAGCCTACAGCTATTACAGGGCTACGAGCAGTACTTC. This encodes CASSLQLLQGYEQYF.

This clonotype appeared a few times. The chain carries TRBV5-4 and TRBJ2-3; TRBD2 matches 10 bases. The CDR3 sequence is 15 residues long. Looked up from germline, CDR1 is SGHNT and CDR2 is YYREEE (reference sequence). The V segment lost 1 base and the J segment 6 bases; nucleotides outside the gene matches: 5. The CDR3 sequence: CASSLRLAGVDTQYF. CDR3 nucleotides: TGTGCCAGCAGCTTGCGGCTAGCGGGAGTGGATACGCAGTATTTT.

This clonotype turned up a few times. The chain recombines TRBV7-3 with TRBJ2-1; TRBD2 matches 8 bases. The CDR3 is 16 residues long. The germline V gene encodes CDR1 SGHTA and CDR2 FQGTGA. Trimming at V came to 4 bases and at J to 0 bases, leaving 5 bases not matched to a gene. CDR3 protein: CASSSLAGLSYNEQFF. The CDR3 DNA follows: TGTGCCAGCAGCTCCTTAGCGGGACTCTCCTACAATGAGCAGTTCTTC.

The chain links TRBV7-2 to TRBJ1-5, with D possibly TRBD1 on 6 matching bases. Trimming left V 2 bases short and J 6 bases short, with 14 bases between. The CDR3 is 15 residues long. From germline, CDR1 is SGHTA and CDR2 FQGNSA. Here the CDR3 reads CASSLFGRGGQPQHF. Written as DNA, the CDR3 is TGTGCCAGCAGCTTATTTGGCAGGGGAGGTCAGCCCCAGCATTTT.

The table lists this clonotype with a few counts. The chain uses TRBV29-1 and TRBJ1-1; no firm D call. Germline CDR1 and CDR2: SQVTM and ANQGSEA. V was trimmed by 6 bases and J by 0 bases, leaving 17 bases between them. The CDR3 spans 15 residues. Written as DNA, the CDR3 is TGCAGCGTCTCCGACATTGATCGGGTGAACACTGAAGCTTTCTTT. Its protein is CSVSDIDRVNTEAFF. Drawing the rest from reference TRBV29-1 and TRBJ1-1, the complete variable domain is SAVISQKPSRDICQRGTSLTIQCQVDSQVTMMFWYRQQPGQSLTLIATANQGSEATYESGFVIDKFPISRPNLTFSTLTVSNMSPEDSSIYLCSVSDIDRVNTEAFFGQGTRLTVV.

The chain recombines TRBV3-1 with TRBJ1-4, with D perhaps TRBD1 (5 bases). The CDR3 sequence is 16 residues long. The V gene lost 2 bases and the J gene lost 2 bases, with 12 bases spanning the gap. From germline, CDR1 is LGHDT and CDR2 YNNKEL (reference sequence). In DNA form, the CDR3 reads TGTGCCAGCAGCCAATCGGGGACGGTGACTAATGAAAAACTGTTTTTT. Amino acid sequence: CASSQSGTVTNEKLFF.

This chain links TRBV20-1 with TRBJ2-1; 14 bases align to TRBD2. Looked up from germline, CDR1 is DFQATT and CDR2 is SNEGSKA (reference sequence). V trimming: 7 bases; J trimming: 0 bases; junction bases outside the gene matches: 8. The length of the CDR3 is 17 residues. This CDR3 is CSGRTSGGPSSYNEQFF. In nucleotides, the CDR3 is TGCAGTGGCAGGACTAGCGGGGGGCCGAGCTCCTACAATGAGCAGTTCTTC.